Below are 11 T cell receptor beta chains sequenced from a single sample in a study of blood T cell repertoires in COVID-19. Generated by immunoSEQ multiplex PCR, the TCRdb table keeps only in-frame clones and is missing some. Of approximately 220,000 clones listed, 83% are singletons. Sequencing input: peripheral blood. The receptors were sampled from a woman aged 40 to 50 with active or convalescent COVID-19.

Turning to this clone: Other DNA sequences from this sample encode an identical CDR3 as well. The chain is built from TRBV11-2 and TRBJ2-5; D is uncertain. V lost 5 bases and J lost 0, with 7 bases in between. Germline CDR1 is SGHAT and CDR2 is FQNNGV. This CDR3 is 13 amino acids long. The CDR3 DNA reads as TGTGCCAGCAGCCGCGGCAACCAAGAGACCCAGTACTTC. It encodes CASSRGNQETQYF.

Only a few counts were recorded for this clone. The V call is TRBV27, the J call TRBJ1-2; 7 bases align to TRBD1. Germline V gives CDR1 MNHEY, CDR2 SMNVEV (reference sequence). The CDR3 length is 16 residues. Unmatched junction bases numbered 10, after V lost 4 bases and J lost 2 bases. The CDR3 nucleotides are TGTGCCAGCAGTTCATCGGGGACAGAACTAAACTATGGCTACACCTTC. Protein sequence: CASSSSGTELNYGYTF.

The chain links TRBV6-5 to TRBJ2-7, with 7 nucleotides matching TRBD1. The CDR3 covers 15 residues. Germline assignment: CDR1 MNHEY and CDR2 SVGAGI. J gave up 3 bases and V 2 bases, and 7 bases lay outside the gene matches. The CDR3 protein is CASSYTLGQVYEQYF. In DNA, the CDR3 is TGTGCCAGCAGTTACACGCTCGGACAGGTCTACGAGCAGTACTTC.

The chain has TRBV5-4 and TRBJ2-7; D possibly corresponds to TRBD1 (5 bases). The CDR3 has 14 residues. The germline V and J ends were trimmed by 1 base and 6 bases, with 14 bases remaining between them. The germline gives CDR1 SGHNT, CDR2 YYREEE (reference sequence). The CDR3 sequence: CASSLSDQGGEQYF. CDR3 nucleotide sequence: TGTGCCAGCAGCTTGAGTGACCAGGGTGGCGAGCAGTACTTC.

The CDR3 coding sequence is TGTGCCAGCAGACTAGCGACCACAGATACGCAGTATTTT. Translating it yields CASRLATTDTQYF. The chain employs TRBV6-1 and TRBJ2-3; TRBD2 aligns across 7 bases. J gave up 2 bases and V 6 bases, and 2 bases lay outside the gene matches. The CDR3 length is 13 residues. Germline CDR1 is MNHNS and CDR2 is SASEGT.

This chain uses TRBV5-1 with TRBJ1-1; TRBD1 is a possible D gene (6 bases). Germline V gives CDR1 SGHRS, CDR2 YFSETQ. This CDR3 is 15 amino acids long. Deletions cut 4 bases from V and 6 bases from J, with 19 bases between. The CDR3 DNA is TGCGCCAGCAGCCCGCTCACGGACAGTGGGGCTGAAGCTTTCTTT. It specifies CASSPLTDSGAEAFF.

CDR3 amino acids: CASSLQGDTEAFF. CDR3 coding DNA: TGTGCCAGCAGCTTACAGGGGGACACTGAAGCTTTCTTT. The V gene is TRBV7-3, the J gene TRBJ1-1; 7 bases match TRBD1. CDR1 and CDR2 from the germline V gene are SGHTA and FQGTGA. The CDR3 runs to 13 residues. V was clipped by 2 bases and J by 3 bases; unmatched bases: 0.

The V and J genes are TRBV4-2 and TRBJ2-2, with 8 bases matching TRBD1. The ends lost 1 base at V and 4 bases at J; junction bases unmatched: 5. Per the germline V gene, CDR1 is LGHNA and CDR2 is YNFKEQ. This CDR3 comprises 16 residues. CDR3 coding DNA: TGTGCCAGCAGCCAAGTCAGGGGGCCCAGCACCGGGGAGCTGTTTTTT. Amino acids: CASSQVRGPSTGELFF.

The CDR3 region is CASSLLNSPLHF. CDR3 in DNA: TGTGCCAGCAGTTTACTTAATTCACCCCTCCACTTT. The V gene is TRBV12-3 or TRBV12-4, the J gene TRBJ1-6, with D unclear. CDR3 length equals 12 residues. V gave up 2 bases and J gave up 6 bases, with 2 bases separating them.

In its sample, this clone was seen once. The chain carries TRBV2 and TRBJ1-3, with 7 bases fitting TRBD1. The CDR3 is 16 amino acids. J was trimmed by 1 base and V by 3 bases; bases with no gene match: 6. CDR1 is SNHLY, CDR2 FYNNEI, per germline. The DNA for the CDR3 is TGTGCCAGCAGTGAGTTAGGGGGCCTATCTGGAAACACCATATATTTT. Amino acid sequence: CASSELGGLSGNTIYF. The full variable domain, rest sourced from reference TRBV2 and TRBJ1-3, is EPEVTQTPSHQVTQMGQEVILRCVPISNHLYFYWYRQILGQKVEFLVSFYNNEISEKSEIFDDQFSVERPDGSNFTLKIRSTKLEDSAMYFCASSELGGLSGNTIYFGEGSWLTVV.

In this sample, this clone turned up a few times. The chain is built from TRBV6-5 and TRBJ1-2; D perhaps matches TRBD1 (6 bases). This CDR3 has 15 amino acids. The V end lost 11 bases, the J end lost 5 bases, and 24 bases lay between the germline ends. Germline values: CDR1 MNHEY, CDR2 SVGAGI. The CDR3 is CASTEAGTHSYGYTF. For the CDR3, the DNA is TGTGCCTCTACTGAGGCAGGGACACACTCATATGGCTACACCTTC.